Below are 10 T cell receptor beta chains sequenced from a single sample in a study of blood T cell repertoires in COVID-19. Sequencing used immunoSEQ multiplex PCR; TCRdb keeps in-frame clones, though not all of them. The sample yields a few hundred thousand clones, around 91% seen once. Sequences were obtained from peripheral blood. These receptors all come from a woman in her sixties with acute or convalescent COVID-19.

The chain joins TRBV7-6 to TRBJ2-5; no clear D. CDR3 length: 13 amino acids. Germline V gives CDR1 SGHVS, CDR2 FNYEAQ. V was trimmed by 4 bases and J by 4 bases, leaving 10 bases between them. CDR3 DNA: TGTGCCAGCAGCTCCCCCCCCTTAGAGACCCAGTACTTC. This sequence encodes CASSSPPLETQYF.

The rearrangement links TRBV5-1 to TRBJ2-2, with TRBD1 matching over 7 bases. The CDR3 runs 16 residues. With 0 bases clipped from V and 6 bases from J, the junction kept 8 bases outside the gene matches. The germline V gene has CDR1 SGHRS and CDR2 YFSETQ. The CDR3, as DNA: TGCGCCAGCAGCTTGGTACTCAGGGGGAAGGCCGGGGAGCTGTTTTTT. It specifies CASSLVLRGKAGELFF.

This rearrangement joins TRBV7-3 to TRBJ2-6; 8 bases line up with TRBD1. The junction had 3 bases not matched to a gene; V was cut back by 3 bases and J by 2 bases. From germline, CDR1 is SGHTA and CDR2 FQGTGA. The CDR3 length is 16 residues. Here the CDR3 reads CASSFAGGPGANVLTF. The DNA for the CDR3 is TGTGCCAGCAGCTTCGCAGGGGGCCCTGGGGCCAACGTCCTGACTTTC.

The chain recombines TRBV5-5 with TRBJ2-7; TRBD1 matches 7 bases. J gave up 2 bases and V 4 bases, and 3 bases lay outside the gene matches. CDR3 length: 13 amino acids. Germline lookup yields CDR1 SGHKS and CDR2 YYEKEE (reference sequence). CDR3 loop: CASSQDRPYEQYF. In nucleotides, the CDR3 is TGTGCCAGCAGCCAGGACAGGCCCTACGAGCAGTACTTC.

The chain uses TRBV28 and TRBJ1-1; TRBD1 agrees at 9 bases. Germline V gene sequence: CDR1 MDHEN, CDR2 SYDVKM. The trim removed 6 bases at V and 3 bases at J, leaving 5 bases unmatched. The CDR3 spans 14 residues. CDR3 residues: CASRTRDRDTEAFF. DNA of the CDR3: TGTGCCAGCAGGACTCGGGACAGGGACACTGAAGCTTTCTTT.

The chain carries TRBV19 and TRBJ2-5; 7 bases line up with TRBD1. The CDR3 consists of 15 residues. Looked up from germline, CDR1 is LNHDA and CDR2 is SQIVND (reference sequence). The junction had 10 bases not matched to a gene; V was cut back by 5 bases and J by 4 bases. CDR3 residues: CASSPATGPGETQYF. The CDR3 nucleotides are TGTGCCAGTAGTCCTGCGACAGGGCCCGGAGAGACCCAGTACTTC.

This rearrangement joins TRBV24-1 to TRBJ1-5, with 7 bases that match TRBD1. Germline values: CDR1 KGHDR, CDR2 SFDVKD. J was trimmed by 4 bases and V by 10 bases; bases with no gene match: 3. The CDR3 spans 12 residues. DNA of the CDR3: TGTGCCACACAGGGGAGTAATCAGCCCCAGCATTTT. It encodes CATQGSNQPQHF.

The chain combines TRBV28 with TRBJ1-1; the D is unclear. V dropped 3 bases and J dropped 1 base, with 12 bases sitting between them. Germline V gives CDR1 MDHEN, CDR2 SYDVKM. CDR3 size: 15 residues. CDR3 nucleotides: TGTGCCAGCAGTTTTCTTATCGCCGGGAACACTGAAGCTTTCTTT. Protein sequence: CASSFLIAGNTEAFF.

Here the CDR3 DNA reads TGTGCCAGCAGTTCCCCAGGGCGCCCTAATGAAAAACTGTTTTTT. This encodes CASSSPGRPNEKLFF. This chain connects TRBV28 to TRBJ1-4, with D perhaps TRBD1 (5 bases). CDR1 is MDHEN, CDR2 SYDVKM, per germline. CDR3 length: 15 residues. The V and J ends lost 4 bases and 3 bases respectively, with 12 bases between them.

There are many counts of this clone. V gene TRBV6-6 combines with J gene TRBJ1-6; no definite D call. V was pared by 2 bases and J by 13 bases, with 18 bases between. CDR3 length equals 15 residues. In germline, CDR1 is MNHNY, CDR2 SVGAGI (reference sequence). CDR3 loop: CASSYGLGSSLPLHF. The DNA for the CDR3 is TGTGCCAGCAGTTACGGGCTGGGGAGTTCCCTGCCCCTCCACTTT.